This TCR beta chain was identified in a study of CD8+CD57+ T cells in acquired aplastic anemia. At the level of the study: Average DNA yield from sorted CD4+ and CD8+ cells was approximately 3 ug.

Overall study results and limits: The study identified 25 to 30 CD8+ CDR3 sequences shared by patients and controls.

The study profiled TCR beta VDJ and CDR3 using genomic DNA as template. Each CDR3 protein is one row after TCRdb ran MiXCR on the reads. The table has roughly 190,000 distinct CDR3 sequences, under 55% seen once; the top ten hold around 8.8%. V shed 5 bases and J shed 5 bases, with 12 bases lying between them. Germline V gives CDR1 SGHTA, CDR2 FQGNSA. The CDR3 totals 13 residues. As for this clonotype: Its antigen is unknown.

Those patients picked for sequencing had displayed CD8+CD57+ cell expansion on flow cytometry. Sequences were obtained from sorted CD4+, CD8+, or CD8+CD57+ T cells (not recorded which) from PBMCs. The sequence derives from a human donor with aplastic anemia. The chain links TRBV7-2 to TRBJ2-5; no clear D. The chain's CDR3 is CASSPFFGETQYF. The CDR3 DNA reads TGTGCCAGCAGCCCATTCTTCGGGGAGACCCAGTACTTC. Variable domain in full (rest from reference TRBV7-2 and TRBJ2-5): GAGVSQSPSNKVTEKGKDVELRCDPISGHTALYWYRQSLGQGLEFLIYFQGNSAPDKSGLPSDRFSAERTGGSVSTLTIQRTQQEDSAVYLCASSPFFGETQYFGPGTRLLVL.